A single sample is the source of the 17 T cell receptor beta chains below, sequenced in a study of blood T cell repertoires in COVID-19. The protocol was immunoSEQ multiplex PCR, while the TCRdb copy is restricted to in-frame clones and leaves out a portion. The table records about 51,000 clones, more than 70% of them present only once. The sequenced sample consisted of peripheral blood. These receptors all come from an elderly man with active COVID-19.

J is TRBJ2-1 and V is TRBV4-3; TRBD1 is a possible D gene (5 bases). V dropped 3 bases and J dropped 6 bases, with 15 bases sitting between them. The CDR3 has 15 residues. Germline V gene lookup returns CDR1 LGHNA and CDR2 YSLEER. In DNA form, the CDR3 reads TGCGCCAGCAGCCATGTAGGGCAGGGAACCAATGAGCAGTTCTTC. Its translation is CASSHVGQGTNEQFF.

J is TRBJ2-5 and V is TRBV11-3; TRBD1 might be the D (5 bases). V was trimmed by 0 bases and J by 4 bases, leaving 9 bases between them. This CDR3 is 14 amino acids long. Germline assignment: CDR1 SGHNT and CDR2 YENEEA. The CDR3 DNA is TGTGCCAGCAGCTTAGATGCAGGGCGAGAGACCCAGTACTTC. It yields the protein CASSLDAGRETQYF.

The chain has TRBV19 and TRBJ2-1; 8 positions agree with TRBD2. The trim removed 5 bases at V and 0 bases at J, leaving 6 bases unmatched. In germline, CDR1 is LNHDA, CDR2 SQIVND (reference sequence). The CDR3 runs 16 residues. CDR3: CASSAGLAISYNEQFF. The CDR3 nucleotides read TGTGCCAGTAGTGCCGGACTAGCTATCTCCTACAATGAGCAGTTCTTC.

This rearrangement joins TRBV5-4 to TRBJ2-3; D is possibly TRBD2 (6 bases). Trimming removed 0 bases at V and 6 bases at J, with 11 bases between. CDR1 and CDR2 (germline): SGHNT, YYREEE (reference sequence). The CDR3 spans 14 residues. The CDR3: CASSLDGSMDTQYF. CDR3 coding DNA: TGTGCCAGCAGCTTGGACGGGAGTATGGATACGCAGTATTTT.

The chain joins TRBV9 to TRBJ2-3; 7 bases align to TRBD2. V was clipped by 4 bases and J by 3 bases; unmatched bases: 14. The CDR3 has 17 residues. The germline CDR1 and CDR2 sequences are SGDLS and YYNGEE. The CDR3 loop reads CASSSKRVGGPTDTQYF. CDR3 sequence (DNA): TGTGCCAGCAGCTCCAAAAGAGTGGGAGGGCCAACAGATACGCAGTATTTT.

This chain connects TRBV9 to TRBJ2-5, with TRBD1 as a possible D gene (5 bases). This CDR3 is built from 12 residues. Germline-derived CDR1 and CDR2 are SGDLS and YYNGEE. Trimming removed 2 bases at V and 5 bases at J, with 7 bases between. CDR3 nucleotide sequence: TGTGCCAGCAGCGTTTCAGGGGAGACCCAGTACTTC. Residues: CASSVSGETQYF. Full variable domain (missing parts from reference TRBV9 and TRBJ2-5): DSGVTQTPKHLITATGQRVTLRCSPRSGDLSVYWYQQSLDQGLQFLIQYYNGEERAKGNILERFSAQQFPDLHSELNLSSLELGDSALYFCASSVSGETQYFGPGTRLLVL.

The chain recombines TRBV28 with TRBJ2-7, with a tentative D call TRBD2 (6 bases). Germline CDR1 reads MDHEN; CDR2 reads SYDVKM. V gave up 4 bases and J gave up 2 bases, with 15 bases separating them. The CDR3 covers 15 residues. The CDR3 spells CASSSFGAGTYEQYF. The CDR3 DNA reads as TGTGCCAGCAGTTCGTTCGGTGCGGGAACCTACGAGCAGTACTTC.

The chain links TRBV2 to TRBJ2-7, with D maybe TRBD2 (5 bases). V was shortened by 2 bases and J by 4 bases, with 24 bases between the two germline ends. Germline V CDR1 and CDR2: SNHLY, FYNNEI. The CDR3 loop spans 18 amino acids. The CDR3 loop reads CASSEPQAGLTVIYEQYF. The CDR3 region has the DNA TGTGCCAGCAGTGAACCGCAGGCGGGCCTCACCGTAATATACGAGCAGTACTTC.

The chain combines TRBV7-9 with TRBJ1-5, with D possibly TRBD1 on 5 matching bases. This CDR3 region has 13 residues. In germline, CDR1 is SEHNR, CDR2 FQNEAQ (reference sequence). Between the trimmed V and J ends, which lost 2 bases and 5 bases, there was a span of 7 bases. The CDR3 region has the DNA TGTGCCAGCAGCTTATGGGGGGATCAGCCCCAGCATTTT. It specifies CASSLWGDQPQHF. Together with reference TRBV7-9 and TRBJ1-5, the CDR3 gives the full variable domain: DTGVSQNPRHKITKRGQNVTFRCDPISEHNRLYWYRQTLGQGPEFLTYFQNEAQLEKSRLLSDRFSAERPKGSFSTLEIQRTEQGDSAMYLCASSLWGDQPQHFGDGTRLSIL.

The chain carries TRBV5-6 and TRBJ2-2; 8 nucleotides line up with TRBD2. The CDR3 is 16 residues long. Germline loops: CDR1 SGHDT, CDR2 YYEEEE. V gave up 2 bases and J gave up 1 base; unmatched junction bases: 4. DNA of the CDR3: TGTGCCAGCAGCTTAGCGGGGGCGGGGAACACCGGGGAGCTGTTTTTT. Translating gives CASSLAGAGNTGELFF.

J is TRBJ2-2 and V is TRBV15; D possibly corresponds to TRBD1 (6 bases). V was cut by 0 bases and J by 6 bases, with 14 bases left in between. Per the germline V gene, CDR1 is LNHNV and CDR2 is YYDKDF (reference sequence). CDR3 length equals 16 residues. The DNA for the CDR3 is TGTGCCACCAGCAGAGATCCACAGGGCGTAGCCGGGGAGCTGTTTTTT. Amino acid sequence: CATSRDPQGVAGELFF.

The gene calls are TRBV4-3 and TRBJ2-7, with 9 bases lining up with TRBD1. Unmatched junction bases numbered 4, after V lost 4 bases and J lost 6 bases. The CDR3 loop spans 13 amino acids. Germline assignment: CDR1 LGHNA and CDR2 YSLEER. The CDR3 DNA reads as TGCGCCAGCAGCCCGGGACAGGGTGGCGAGCAGTACTTC. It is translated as CASSPGQGGEQYF.

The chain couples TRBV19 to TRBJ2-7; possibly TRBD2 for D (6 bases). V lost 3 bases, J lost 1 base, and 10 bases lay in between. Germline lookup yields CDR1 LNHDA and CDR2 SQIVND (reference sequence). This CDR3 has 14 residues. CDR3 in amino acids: CASSMRESSYEQYF. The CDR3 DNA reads TGTGCCAGTAGTATGCGGGAAAGTTCCTACGAGCAGTACTTC.

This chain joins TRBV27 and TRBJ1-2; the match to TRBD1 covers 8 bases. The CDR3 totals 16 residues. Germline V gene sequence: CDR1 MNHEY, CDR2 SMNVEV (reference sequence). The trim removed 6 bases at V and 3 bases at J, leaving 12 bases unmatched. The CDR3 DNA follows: TGTGCCAGCAGCCTAACTACAGGGGGAGGGTACTATGGCTACACCTTC. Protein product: CASSLTTGGGYYGYTF.

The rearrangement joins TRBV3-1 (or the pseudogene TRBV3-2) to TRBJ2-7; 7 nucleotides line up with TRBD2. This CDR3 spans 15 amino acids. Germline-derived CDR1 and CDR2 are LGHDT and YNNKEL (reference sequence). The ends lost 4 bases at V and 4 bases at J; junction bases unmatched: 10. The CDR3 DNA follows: TGTGCCAGCAGCCGAGGAACCGCGGGGGTTTACGAGCAGTACTTC. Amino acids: CASSRGTAGVYEQYF.

The CDR3 spells CATSRLGTATDTQYF. The DNA of the CDR3 is TGTGCCACCAGCAGACTCGGGACAGCCACAGATACGCAGTATTTT. The chain joins TRBV15 to TRBJ2-3; 7 bases map to TRBD1. The V segment lost 2 bases and the J segment 2 bases; nucleotides outside the gene matches: 4. Per the germline V gene, CDR1 is LNHNV and CDR2 is YYDKDF (reference sequence). The CDR3 is 15 residues long.

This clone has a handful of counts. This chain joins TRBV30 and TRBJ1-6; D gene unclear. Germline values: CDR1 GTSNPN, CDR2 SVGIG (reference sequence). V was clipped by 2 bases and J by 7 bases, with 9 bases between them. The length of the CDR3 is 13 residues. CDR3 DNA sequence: TGTGCCTGGAGTATCGCGGGCAATTCACCCCTCCACTTT. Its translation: CAWSIAGNSPLHF.